The entry that follows covers one TCR beta chain sequence. This record belongs to a study of cytomegalovirus exposure and HLA in healthy donors. Per germline, CDR1 SQVTM and CDR2 ANQGSEA. The CDR3 extends over 14 amino acids. V was pared by 6 bases and J by 1 base, with 8 bases of the junction left unmatched. In the PCR, 60 Vbeta and 13 Jbeta primers were used. Using immunoSEQ multiplex PCR, the repertoire was profiled, and TCRdb retains in-frame clones only, with some absent. The sample has more than 150,000 clones, 78% seen once. Sample: PBMCs. The sequence came from a woman aged 40 to 50 in good health and CMV-seropositive. The gene calls are TRBV29-1 and TRBJ1-1; TRBD1 matches 7 bases. The DNA of the CDR3 is TGCAGCGTGGAACAGACAGGGAGGAACACTGAAGCTTTCTTT. It translates to CSVEQTGRNTEAFF.